This T cell receptor beta chain was identified in a study of shared clonotypes between healthy human individuals (dated by TCRdb to about 2020). With regard to the full study: A couple of women and a few men aged 18 to 49 years were included in the cohort. For each donor, CD4 naive and CD4 memory were each run on three plates, CD8 naive on two plates, and CD8 memory on one plate. To estimate repertoire size and how much clonotype sharing occurs between individuals, the study deeply sequenced the blood TCR repertoires of several healthy adults. To increase sequencing depth and limit assay-specific biases, different laboratories used diverse techniques to prepare libraries and sequence TCR repertoires. Each donor's leukapheresis produced roughly between about 0.8 and 8.9 billion PBMCs. The study at large found these results: Even with the large sequencing depth, rarefaction of the sorted-subset datasets indicated that sequencing was incomplete. Compared with non-shared clonotypes, clonotypes shared by all four sorted-subset donors had higher generation probabilities. Naive subsets generally had larger estimated clonotype richness than memory subsets did. The genetic and exposure-history diversity represented was limited by the small number of donors. Only blood was sampled, and tissue TCR repertoires likely differ from those in blood. Based on pairwise subsampling, the degree of clonotype sharing among donors was expected to be affected by sequencing depth. Sharing across several donors was observed for about 5% of naive CD4, 3% to 3.5% of naive CD8, over 2% of memory CD4, and roughly 0.4% of memory CD8 clonotypes.

Using the deep immunoSEQ assay, TCR CDR3 regions were amplified from genomic DNA by multiplex PCR. Genomic DNA extracted from each cell subset was distributed evenly over all wells of several immunoSEQ 96-well plates, and each plate served as one replicate. For sorted subsets, each replicate PCR was loaded with 200 ng genomic DNA, equivalent to about 30,000 T cell genomes. The purified libraries were quantified using a Qubit 3.0 fluorometer, sized with a Bioanalyzer 2100, and then quantified again using the KAPA Library Quantification kit. A separate single-read 150-cycle Illumina NextSeq 550 flow cell was used to sequence each immunoSEQ 96-well plate. Processing in the source paper ran as follows. Because the immunoSEQ output included only junctional sequences and no quality scores, the filtering could not be the same as the filtering used for full-length reads. Sequences were annotated with PyIR, a Python wrapper for IgBLAST v1.9, using IMGT germline references to assign V/J genes and CDR3. Reads with weak V/J assignments (E-value above 1e-6), missing CDR3, stop codons, out-of-frame junctions, or ambiguous translated residues were removed. A V3J clonotype was defined by an identical inferred V gene, J gene, and CDR3 amino acid sequence. To compute the percentage overlap between repertoires, the number of shared unique clonotypes was divided by the size of the smaller repertoire. Repertoire richness was assessed with RTK rarefaction, the Chao1 estimator, and Recon v2.1 estimates of unobserved clonotypes. Generation probabilities were computed with OLGA for all TCRbeta clonotypes obtained by the gDNA method from four donors. Held by TCRdb, this immuneACCESS table contains in-frame sequences only and omits some clones. Under half of the omission traces to an unresolved V gene where checked; the cause of the rest is unknown. The V and J calls and clone size were taken over from that table, and D and trimming were inferred from the DNA. The sample table lists about 2.4 million clones, around 94% of them with a count of one. Over 0.12% of the sample is in the top ten clones.

In the case of this clone: Its target antigen remains unknown. Base qualities are not provided; no much larger clone lies one nucleotide away.

Healthy HIV-negative adults with no recently reported acute infections or vaccinations were included as donors. All donors were Caucasian adults living in Nashville, Tennessee, USA. Magnetic negative selection was used to enrich CD4+ T cells, after which naive cells were positively selected on CD45RA and the negative fraction became the memory subset. After blood collection by leukapheresis, PBMCs were isolated using Ficoll-Histopaque density gradient centrifugation and then cryopreserved in the vapor phase of liquid nitrogen. Analytical flow cytometry was used to check the purity and quantity of each magnetically sorted T cell population. Genomic DNA was isolated from every sorted fraction and measured by UV absorbance on a Nanodrop 2000c. From the cysteine up to the phenylalanine, the CDR3 has a length of 15 residues. The kept DNA is CDR3 alone, 45 bases in frame from the first base. The germline V gene (reference sequence) gives CDR1 as LNHDA and CDR2 as SQIVND. V is cut back by 1 base and J by 1 base, with 4 bases in the junction unmatched.

The material sequenced was naive CD4+ T cells sorted from blood. The cell subset or site label of this sample denotes: CD45RA+ positively selected. The chain links TRBV19 with TRBJ2-7; 7 bases in the junction line up with TRBD2. The receptor was derived from a man younger than 35 in good health. The CDR3 amino acid sequence is: CASSIVLADSYEQYF. The nucleotides are TGTGCCAGTAGTATAGTCCTAGCGGATTCCTACGAGCAGTACTTC.